These 21 T cell receptor beta chains came from one sample sequenced in a study of T cells in Graves' hyperthyroidism and ophthalmopathy. TCR beta CDR3 sequences were amplified from RNA transcripts. HTBI primers were employed in a first-round RT-PCR of the TCR CDR3. TCRdb independently ran MiXCR on the multiplex PCR reads; one entry per CDR3 protein. The sample consists of some 600,000 distinct CDR3 sequences, about 14% of them appearing once. Sequences were obtained from blood. The receptor set was obtained from a young woman with Graves' hyperthyroidism that later progressed to Graves' ophthalmopathy.

This clonotype was seen ten or more times. The chain employs TRBV6-2 or TRBV6-3 and TRBJ1-6; no definite D call. Per germline, CDR1 MNHEY and CDR2 SVGEGT. Trimming stripped 2 bases from V and 12 bases from J, with 17 bases between. The CDR3 runs 15 residues. The CDR3 spells CASSYKTGSGVPLHF. CDR3 nucleotide sequence: TGTGCCAGCAGTTACAAGACGGGGTCAGGCGTACCCCTCCACTTT.

This clonotype has ten or more counts. This chain connects TRBV12-3 or TRBV12-4 to TRBJ2-3, with 10 bases fitting TRBD2. The V and J ends lost 4 bases and 1 base, in that order; junction bases with no gene match: 5. CDR3 length: 16 amino acids. CDR3 amino acids: CASSYLAGVRTDTQYF. CDR3 DNA: TGTGCCAGCAGTTATCTAGCGGGAGTTCGCACAGATACGCAGTATTTT.

This clonotype was detected only a few times. V and J are TRBV5-5 and TRBJ2-7; D possibly matches TRBD1 or TRBD2 (5 bases each). The ends were cut back, 7 bases at V and 0 bases at J, with 11 bases in the middle. Germline CDR1 and CDR2: SGHKS and YYEKEE (reference sequence). The CDR3 spans 13 residues. CDR3 nucleotide sequence: TGTGCCAGCGGAACCGGGACCTCCTACGAGCAGTACTTC. Encoded protein: CASGTGTSYEQYF.

The CDR3 here is CASTIGNTEAFF. In DNA form, the CDR3 reads TGTGCCAGTACCATCGGGAACACTGAAGCTTTCTTT. The chain recombines TRBV19 with TRBJ1-1; D unresolved. Germline CDR1 reads LNHDA; CDR2 reads SQIVND (reference sequence). The V end lost 7 bases, the J end lost 1 base, and 7 bases lay between the germline ends. This CDR3 region has 12 residues.

This clonotype showed up many times. The chain joins TRBV5-6 to TRBJ1-4; D not certain. Germline CDR1 reads SGHDT; CDR2 reads YYEEEE. V was trimmed by 3 bases and J by 6 bases, leaving 12 bases between them. CDR3 length: 14 amino acids. DNA for the CDR3: TGTGCCAGCAGCTGGACCGGTGTAGATGAAAAACTGTTTTTT. This gives the protein CASSWTGVDEKLFF. The full variable domain, rest sourced from reference TRBV5-6 and TRBJ1-4, is DAGVTQSPTHLIKTRGQQVTLRCSPKSGHDTVSWYQQALGQGPQFIFQYYEEEERQRGNFPDRFSGHQFPNYSSELNVNALLLGDSALYLCASSWTGVDEKLFFGSGTQLSVL.

The chain couples TRBV24-1 to TRBJ2-5, with 8 bases matching TRBD1. J gave up 1 base and V 9 bases, and 3 bases lay outside the gene matches. Germline V gene lookup returns CDR1 KGHDR and CDR2 SFDVKD. There are 13 residues in the CDR3. DNA for the CDR3: TGTGCCACCTCCACAGGGGGCCAAGAGACCCAGTACTTC. It encodes CATSTGGQETQYF.

At least ten counts were recorded for this clonotype. The CDR3 DNA follows: TGTGCCTGGAGTGTAATCCGAATCATGAACACTGAAGCTTTCTTT. Residues: CAWSVIRIMNTEAFF. V usage is TRBV30 and J usage is TRBJ1-1; no reliable D call. The germline gives CDR1 GTSNPN, CDR2 SVGIG (reference sequence). Trimming pared 0 bases from V and 0 bases from J, leaving 11 bases between. This CDR3 is 15 amino acids long. The entire variable domain, with the rest obtained from reference TRBV30 and TRBJ1-1, is as follows: SQTIHQWPATLVQPVGSPLSLECTVEGTSNPNLYWYRQAAGRGLQLLFYSVGIGQISSEVPQNLSASRPQDRQFILSSKKLLLSDSGFYLCAWSVIRIMNTEAFFGQGTRLTVV.

This clonotype was counted many times. The genes are TRBV12-5 and TRBJ1-1; the D gene is possibly TRBD1 (6 bases). The V end lost 0 bases, the J end lost 11 bases, and 13 bases lay between the germline ends. The CDR3 has 13 amino acids. Germline CDR1 and CDR2: LGHNT and FRNRAP. CDR3 nucleotide sequence: TGTGCTAGTGGTTTGGTGGCAGGGGTAGCGGCTTTCTTT. It is translated as CASGLVAGVAAFF. Supplemented by reference TRBV12-5 and TRBJ1-1, the full variable domain reads DARVTQTPRHKVTEMGQEVTMRCQPILGHNTVFWYRQTMMQGLELLAYFRNRAPLDDSGMPKDRFSAEMPDATLATLKIQPSEPRDSAVYFCASGLVAGVAAFFGQGTRLTVV.

Concerning this clonotype: One base away lies a much larger clone, so this may be a sequencing read error. The chain joins TRBV27 to TRBJ1-2; D remains ambiguous. The germline V gene has CDR1 MNHEY and CDR2 SMNVEV (reference sequence). This CDR3 has 14 residues. The CDR3 protein is CTRRGSTFNYGYTF. As DNA, the CDR3 is TGTACCAGGCGGGGATCCACATTTAACTATGGCTACACCTTC.

This clonotype was counted many times. The chain couples TRBV6-2 or TRBV6-3 to TRBJ1-1; D remains ambiguous. CDR3 length equals 13 residues. V was cut by 5 bases and J by 4 bases, with 11 bases left in between. Germline-derived CDR1 and CDR2 are MNHEY and SVGEGT. The CDR3 coding sequence is TGTGCCAGCAGTCCCTCGACGGCCACTGAAGCTTTCTTT. Its translation is CASSPSTATEAFF.

This clonotype was recorded many times. V gene TRBV27 combines with J gene TRBJ1-4; perhaps TRBD1 as D (6 bases). V dropped 4 bases and J dropped 2 bases, with 8 bases sitting between them. Per germline, CDR1 MNHEY and CDR2 SMNVEV (reference sequence). The CDR3 has 14 amino acids. The chain's CDR3 is CASSWTATNEKLFF. CDR3 nucleotides: TGTGCCAGCAGTTGGACAGCTACTAATGAAAAACTGTTTTTT.

Only a few counts were recorded for this clonotype. The chain has TRBV10-2 and TRBJ1-1, with TRBD1 identical over 9 bases. The CDR3 runs to 14 residues. V trimming: 7 bases; J trimming: 6 bases; junction bases outside the gene matches: 9. Germline V gives CDR1 WSHSY, CDR2 SAAADI. The DNA for the CDR3 is TGCGCCAGCATCCTAGGGACAGGGCCTCCTGAAGCTTTCTTT. Its translation is CASILGTGPPEAFF.

This clonotype was recorded at least ten times. The chain combines TRBV27 with TRBJ1-2; D may be TRBD1 (5 bases). Trimming pared 2 bases from V and 3 bases from J, leaving 13 bases between. This CDR3 region has 15 residues. Germline V gives CDR1 MNHEY, CDR2 SMNVEV (reference sequence). The CDR3 loop reads CASSLTPRGDYGYTF. Here the CDR3 DNA reads TGTGCCAGCAGTTTAACCCCCCGGGGGGACTATGGCTACACCTTC.

In its sample, this clonotype was seen many times. The chain links TRBV11-2 to TRBJ2-7, with TRBD2 matching over 8 bases. CDR1 and CDR2 from the germline V gene are SGHAT and FQNNGV. V lost 4 bases to trimming and J lost 3 bases; unmatched junction nucleotides: 8. CDR3 size: 15 residues. The CDR3 bases are TGTGCCAGCAGCTCCTCGGGGGGGAGTAACTACGAGCAGTACTTC. Its protein product is CASSSSGGSNYEQYF.

Many counts were recorded for this clonotype. The chain couples TRBV10-3 to TRBJ1-1; D perhaps matches TRBD1 (6 bases). The CDR3 spans 14 residues. CDR1 is ENHRY and CDR2 is SYGVKD in the germline V gene. Deletions cut 3 bases from V and 5 bases from J, with 13 bases between. The CDR3 protein is CAISENRVGTEAFF. In DNA form, the CDR3 reads TGTGCCATCAGTGAAAACAGGGTGGGGACTGAAGCTTTCTTT.

This clonotype came up many times. The rearrangement uses TRBV20-1 and TRBJ1-6; 11 nucleotides match TRBD1. This CDR3 contains 14 residues. V gave up 4 bases and J gave up 7 bases; unmatched junction bases: 3. Germline CDR1 and CDR2: DFQATT and SNEGSKA (reference sequence). The CDR3: CSATGQGANSPLHF. The CDR3 region has the DNA TGCAGTGCTACTGGACAGGGGGCGAATTCACCCCTCCACTTT.

Comment on this clonotype: A read error may explain this, as a much larger clone is one base away. The rearrangement links TRBV7-2 to TRBJ2-1, with 7 bases lining up with TRBD1. From germline, CDR1 is SGHTA and CDR2 FQGNSA. J gave up 9 bases and V 5 bases, and 7 bases lay outside the gene matches. This CDR3 comprises 13 residues. Here the CDR3 reads CASSPGYRGEQFF. CDR3 in DNA: TGTGCCAGCAGCCCCGGTTACAGGGGTGAGCAGTTCTTC. The full variable domain, its missing parts supplied by reference TRBV7-2 and TRBJ2-1, is GAGVSQSPSNKVTEKGKDVELRCDPISGHTALYWYRQSLGQGLEFLIYFQGNSAPDKSGLPSDRFSAERTGGSVSTLTIQRTQQEDSAVYLCASSPGYRGEQFFGPGTRLTVL.

This clonotype was counted ten times or more. The rearrangement uses TRBV7-8 and TRBJ1-3; D is possibly TRBD1 (5 bases). This CDR3 has 16 residues. V lost 2 bases to trimming and J lost 0 bases, with 11 bases between them. Germline CDR1 reads SGHVS; CDR2 reads FQNEAQ. DNA for the CDR3: TGTGCCAGCAGCTTATGGGACGGAAACTCTGGAAACACCATATATTTT. The encoded protein is CASSLWDGNSGNTIYF.

At least ten counts were recorded for this clonotype. The chain joins TRBV5-8 to TRBJ1-2; D gene ambiguous. CDR1 SGHTS and CDR2 YDEGEE come from the germline V gene. The V end lost 6 bases, the J end lost 3 bases, and 15 bases lay between the germline ends. This CDR3 has 14 amino acids. The CDR3 DNA reads as TGTGCCAGCATGTCGGGAGCGGGCGACTATGGCTACACCTTC. Translating it yields CASMSGAGDYGYTF.

Of note for this clonotype: At one end, the junction sequence differs from germline, possibly due to a read error. J is TRBJ2-2 and V is TRBV7-9; 7 nucleotides agree with TRBD1. Germline CDR1 and CDR2: SEHNR and FQNEAQ (reference sequence). The CDR3 runs 17 residues. The CDR3 DNA is TGTGCCAGCAGCTTAGGTGCCGGGACAGCAAACACCGGGGAGCTGCTTTTT. It is translated as CASSLGAGTANTGELLF.

The CDR3 bases are TGTGCTTCACAGGGTTCGAATTCACCCCTCCACTTT. This sequence encodes CASQGSNSPLHF. The chain couples TRBV30 to TRBJ1-6, with D perhaps TRBD1 (6 bases). The germline V gene has CDR1 GTSNPN and CDR2 SVGIG (reference sequence). The CDR3 loop spans 12 amino acids.